The 26 T cell receptor beta chains below come from one sample, sequenced in a study of blood T cell repertoires in COVID-19. TCRdb's copy holds only in-frame clones and misses some; the assay was immunoSEQ multiplex PCR. This sample carries approximately 170,000 clones, approximately 82% of them seen once, and the ten largest clones take roughly a fifth. The sequenced material came from peripheral blood. These receptors came from a woman aged 65 to 85 who had recovered from COVID-19.

This clone was seen once. V and J are TRBV19 and TRBJ2-7, with a possible D match to TRBD2 (5 bases). CDR1 and CDR2 from the germline V gene are LNHDA and SQIVND (reference sequence). V was clipped by 3 bases and J by 0 bases, with 12 bases between them. CDR3 size: 15 residues. CDR3 nucleotide sequence: TGTGCCAGTAGTATGGAGGACCGCCTCTCCTACGAGCAGTACTTC. Protein: CASSMEDRLSYEQYF. The entire variable domain, with the rest obtained from reference TRBV19 and TRBJ2-7, is as follows: DGGITQSPKYLFRKEGQNVTLSCEQNLNHDAMYWYRQDPGQGLRLIYYSQIVNDFQKGDIAEGYSVSREKKESFPLTVTSAQKNPTAFYLCASSMEDRLSYEQYFGPGTRLTVT.

V gene TRBV28 combines with J gene TRBJ2-7, with TRBD2 identical over 8 bases. The trim removed 8 bases at V and 4 bases at J, leaving 10 bases unmatched. Looked up from germline, CDR1 is MDHEN and CDR2 is SYDVKM. This CDR3 has 14 amino acids. CDR3 in DNA: TGTGCCAGCGTGGAGGGTCTAGCGGGTTACGAGCAGTACTTC. Its protein product is CASVEGLAGYEQYF.

This chain uses TRBV2 with TRBJ1-1; 7 nucleotides match TRBD1. CDR1 and CDR2 (germline): SNHLY, FYNNEI. J was trimmed by 5 bases and V by 6 bases; bases with no gene match: 3. The CDR3 extends over 12 amino acids. CDR3 protein: CASSPGQTEAFF. DNA for the CDR3: TGTGCCAGCAGCCCGGGACAGACTGAAGCTTTCTTT.

The chain couples TRBV6-6 to TRBJ1-3; possibly TRBD1 for D (6 bases). Trimming removed 11 bases at V and 0 bases at J, with 20 bases between. CDR1 and CDR2 (germline): MNHNY, SVGAGI (reference sequence). The CDR3 length is 16 residues. The DNA for the CDR3 is TGTGCCGCCGGGGGGGGCGCTACTACCTCTGGAAACACCATATATTTT. It codes for CAAGGGATTSGNTIYF.

The chain is built from TRBV14 and TRBJ1-1, with D maybe TRBD1 (5 bases). The CDR3 length is 15 residues. Germline CDR1 is SGHDN and CDR2 is FVKESK. Between the trimmed V and J ends, which lost 1 base and 3 bases, there was a span of 12 bases. The CDR3 is CASSQVGGSHTEAFF. CDR3 sequence (DNA): TGTGCCAGCAGCCAAGTTGGGGGGAGCCACACTGAAGCTTTCTTT.

This chain connects TRBV30 to TRBJ1-1; D may be TRBD1 (6 bases). CDR1 GTSNPN and CDR2 SVGIG come from the germline V gene (reference sequence). The CDR3 runs 14 residues. V shed 5 bases and J shed 0 bases, with 13 bases lying between them. This CDR3 reads CAWGGDTMNTEAFF. The CDR3 nucleotides are TGTGCCTGGGGGGGGGACACCATGAACACTGAAGCTTTCTTT. The full variable domain, completed using reference TRBV30 and TRBJ1-1, is SQTIHQWPATLVQPVGSPLSLECTVEGTSNPNLYWYRQAAGRGLQLLFYSVGIGQISSEVPQNLSASRPQDRQFILSSKKLLLSDSGFYLCAWGGDTMNTEAFFGQGTRLTVV.

The gene calls are TRBV14 and TRBJ2-1; 10 nucleotides match TRBD1. The CDR3 has 19 amino acids. Losses at the gene ends were 1 base for V and 0 bases for J; bases not matched to a gene: 9. The germline CDR1 and CDR2 sequences are SGHDN and FVKESK. This CDR3 is CASSQGRDRGRSSYNEQFF. CDR3 nucleotides: TGTGCCAGCAGCCAAGGCCGGGACAGGGGCCGAAGCTCCTACAATGAGCAGTTCTTC.

The chain combines TRBV27 with TRBJ2-5; a weak D match, TRBD1 (5 bases). Trimming removed 6 bases from V and 7 bases from J, with 18 bases in between. The CDR3 has 14 amino acids. Germline CDR1 reads MNHEY; CDR2 reads SMNVEV (reference sequence). The CDR3 reads CASRLWGPVGTQYF. The DNA for the CDR3 is TGTGCCAGCAGGCTTTGGGGCCCAGTGGGGACCCAGTACTTC.

This chain joins TRBV7-3 and TRBJ2-1; TRBD2 aligns across 7 bases. The CDR3 has 16 residues. Trimming at V came to 5 bases and at J to 3 bases, leaving 10 bases not matched to a gene. Germline V lookup: CDR1 SGHTA, CDR2 FQGTGA. The CDR3 region is CASSPSGGRGYNEQFF. The CDR3 nucleotides are TGTGCCAGCAGCCCCTCCGGGGGGAGGGGCTACAATGAGCAGTTCTTC.

V is TRBV7-2 and J is TRBJ1-1; TRBD1 is a possible D gene (6 bases). V dropped 3 bases and J dropped 5 bases, with 19 bases sitting between them. The CDR3 covers 16 residues. Germline values: CDR1 SGHTA, CDR2 FQGNSA. CDR3 coding DNA: TGTGCCAGCAGCTTGGTCCCACAGGGAGGGGGGACTGAAGCTTTCTTT. It encodes CASSLVPQGGGTEAFF.

The chain recombines TRBV4-1 with TRBJ2-5; D not certain. Germline V gives CDR1 MGHRA, CDR2 YSYEKL. CDR3 length equals 12 residues. V lost 1 base and J 5 bases, leaving 5 bases between the germline ends. The CDR3 loop reads CASSQGRETQYF. CDR3 nucleotides: TGCGCCAGCAGCCAAGGCAGGGAGACCCAGTACTTC.

The rearrangement links TRBV30 to TRBJ1-5; maybe TRBD1 (5 bases). Trimming took off 3 bases at V and 4 bases at J, with 13 bases between the two ends. The CDR3 spans 14 residues. CDR1 is GTSNPN, CDR2 SVGIG, per germline (reference sequence). The CDR3 loop is CAWSLGVGNQPQHF. The CDR3 coding sequence is TGTGCCTGGAGCCTAGGGGTGGGGAATCAGCCCCAGCATTTT.

This clone was counted a few times. The chain links TRBV10-3 to TRBJ1-1, with D possibly being TRBD1 (5 bases). Deletions cut 7 bases from V and 1 base from J, with 10 bases between. The CDR3 contains 13 residues. Germline V CDR1 and CDR2: ENHRY, SYGVKD. The CDR3: CAITQTENTEAFF. The CDR3 DNA follows: TGTGCCATCACCCAGACAGAGAACACTGAAGCTTTCTTT.

This sequence joins TRBV20-1 and TRBJ1-1; D remains unclear. CDR3 size: 11 residues. Germline loops: CDR1 DFQATT, CDR2 SNEGSKA (reference sequence). The CDR3 DNA reads as TGCAGGGGGAGGAGGAACACTGAAGCTTTCTTT. Encoded protein: CRGRRNTEAFF.

The CDR3 here is CASSPRTSRDNEQFF. The CDR3 coding sequence is TGTGCCAGCAGTCCACGGACTAGCCGGGACAATGAGCAGTTCTTC. V usage is TRBV27 and J usage is TRBJ2-1; the match to TRBD2 covers 8 bases. Germline assignment: CDR1 MNHEY and CDR2 SMNVEV (reference sequence). CDR3 length: 15 amino acids. V gave up 5 bases and J gave up 5 bases; unmatched junction bases: 8.

The chain joins TRBV10-3 to TRBJ1-6; TRBD1 is a possible D gene (5 bases). This CDR3 region has 13 residues. Germline CDR1 ENHRY, CDR2 SYGVKD. The V end was cut by 6 bases, the J end by 7 bases, with 10 bases between. The chain's CDR3 is CAISRQRNSPLHF. CDR3 DNA: TGTGCCATCAGCCGACAGAGAAATTCACCCCTCCACTTT.

V usage is TRBV5-1 and J usage is TRBJ2-5; D is ambiguous. The CDR3 extends over 13 amino acids. Per germline, CDR1 SGHRS and CDR2 YFSETQ. The V end was cut by 2 bases, the J end by 5 bases, with 10 bases between. The CDR3 bases are TGCGCCAGCAGCTTTGCCCCCGGGGAGACCCAGTACTTC. Its translation is CASSFAPGETQYF.

The chain carries TRBV5-6 and TRBJ2-7, with D perhaps matching TRBD1 (6 bases). CDR3 size: 16 residues. With 3 bases removed from V and 0 bases from J, the gap between germline ends came to 16 bases. Per germline, CDR1 SGHDT and CDR2 YYEEEE. The CDR3 spells CASSSPADSGSYEQYF. The CDR3 region has the DNA TGTGCCAGCAGCTCCCCGGCGGACAGCGGCTCCTACGAGCAGTACTTC.

A note on this clone: Relative to the germline gene, one junction end is altered; a read error may explain this. The V and J genes are TRBV5-1 and TRBJ1-4; unclear D gene. Germline lookup yields CDR1 SGHRS and CDR2 YFSETQ. The CDR3 has 13 amino acids. This chain's CDR3 is CASRLDPREKLFF. CDR3 nucleotides: TGCGCCAGCAGATTGGACCCGAGGGAAAAACTGTTTTTT. The full variable domain, in which reference TRBV5-1 and TRBJ1-4 provide the parts outside the CDR3, is KAGVTQTPRYLIKTRGQQVTLSCSPISGHRSVSWYQQTPGQGLQFLFEYFSETQRNKGNFPGRFSGRQFSNSRSEMNVSTLELGDSALYLCASRLDPREKLFFGSGTQLSVL.

The rearrangement joins TRBV7-6 to TRBJ2-6; TRBD2 agrees at 8 bases. The CDR3 has 17 amino acids. The V segment lost 3 bases and the J segment 4 bases; nucleotides outside the gene matches: 8. The V gene's germline CDR1 is SGHVS and CDR2 FNYEAQ. The DNA of the CDR3 is TGTGCCAGCAGCTTTCCGGCGGGGGGCGACGGGGCCAACGTCCTGACTTTC. Encoded protein: CASSFPAGGDGANVLTF.

The genes are TRBV10-3 and TRBJ1-2; 10 positions agree with TRBD1. The CDR3 length is 13 residues. Germline values: CDR1 ENHRY, CDR2 SYGVKD. V lost 10 bases to trimming and J lost 8 bases; unmatched junction nucleotides: 10. The CDR3 spells CATGTGALEGYTF. In nucleotides, the CDR3 is TGTGCCACCGGGACAGGGGCCCTGGAGGGCTACACCTTC.

This sequence joins TRBV28 and TRBJ1-6, with no clear D. Germline V lookup: CDR1 MDHEN, CDR2 SYDVKM. V was cut by 3 bases and J by 6 bases, with 15 bases left in between. The CDR3 contains 16 residues. CDR3 region: CASSFGGWGGNSPLHF. In nucleotides, the CDR3 is TGTGCCAGCAGTTTCGGTGGGTGGGGAGGTAATTCACCCCTCCACTTT.

The V call is TRBV7-9, the J call TRBJ2-7; no definite D call. Trimming cost V 5 bases and J 3 bases, with 8 bases left between them. Germline V gene sequence: CDR1 SEHNR, CDR2 FQNEAQ (reference sequence). This CDR3 region has 12 residues. This CDR3 reads CASSPPGYEQYF. CDR3 DNA: TGTGCCAGCAGCCCACCAGGCTACGAGCAGTACTTC.

V usage is TRBV19 and J usage is TRBJ2-1, with D perhaps TRBD1 (5 bases). Per the germline V gene, CDR1 is LNHDA and CDR2 is SQIVND (reference sequence). The CDR3 is made up of 17 amino acids. V was trimmed by 5 bases and J by 6 bases, leaving 23 bases between them. The CDR3 DNA reads TGTGCCAGTAGTGCCGGCAGGGCCTCCATTCTTGGCAATGAGCAGTTCTTC. This encodes CASSAGRASILGNEQFF.

This chain joins TRBV3-1 (or the pseudogene TRBV3-2) and TRBJ2-6, with a possible D match to TRBD1 (5 bases). The CDR3 is 15 residues long. The germline V gene encodes CDR1 LGHDT and CDR2 YNNKEL (reference sequence). The V and J ends lost 2 bases and 3 bases respectively, with 8 bases between them. Here the CDR3 reads CASSQQGGGANVLTF. Here the CDR3 DNA reads TGTGCCAGCAGCCAACAGGGTGGTGGGGCCAACGTCCTGACTTTC.

The chain carries TRBV15 and TRBJ2-3; 13 positions match TRBD2. The germline gives CDR1 LNHNV, CDR2 YYDKDF (reference sequence). Unmatched junction bases numbered 8, after V lost 0 bases and J lost 8 bases. The CDR3 has 17 residues. CDR3 nucleotides: TGTGCCACCAGCAGAGATCTACTAGCGGGAGGGCCGGGTACGCAGTATTTT. Translated: CATSRDLLAGGPGTQYF.